Shown below are 29 T cell receptor beta chains from a single sample sequenced in a study of cytomegalovirus exposure and HLA in healthy donors. The PCR employed 60 Vbeta primers together with 13 Jbeta primers. TCRdb keeps only in-frame clones here, not all; method: immunoSEQ multiplex PCR. The table records about 120,000 clones, about 68% of them present only once. Sequencing was done on a sample of PBMCs. All receptors come from a woman aged 40 to 50 in good health and CMV-seropositive.

This clone has only a few counts. This chain joins TRBV5-8 and TRBJ2-7, with a possible D match to TRBD1 (6 bases). The germline V gene encodes CDR1 SGHTS and CDR2 YDEGEE. V lost 4 bases and J lost 1, with 9 bases in between. This CDR3 is built from 13 residues. The CDR3 nucleotides are TGTGCCAGCAGCCTTCAGGGGTCCTACGAGCAGTACTTC. This codes for CASSLQGSYEQYF.

The rearrangement joins TRBV27 to TRBJ2-7, with 8 bases fitting TRBD2. Germline CDR1 MNHEY, CDR2 SMNVEV (reference sequence). The junction had 8 bases not matched to a gene; V was cut back by 2 bases and J by 2 bases. The CDR3 runs to 16 residues. CDR3 sequence: CASSLNLASGPYEQYF. The CDR3 bases are TGTGCCAGCAGTTTAAATCTGGCTAGCGGGCCCTACGAGCAGTACTTC.

This clone was seen a handful of times. The J gene is TRBJ2-5, the V gene TRBV2; 10 bases align to TRBD2. Germline V lookup: CDR1 SNHLY, CDR2 FYNNEI. V gave up 3 bases and J gave up 2 bases; unmatched junction bases: 12. The CDR3 consists of 18 residues. CDR3 DNA sequence: TGTGCCAGCAGTGATCCACGAGCGGGAGGGCCCAATCAAGAGACCCAGTACTTC. Translated: CASSDPRAGGPNQETQYF. Filled out from reference TRBV2 and TRBJ2-5, the complete variable domain reads EPEVTQTPSHQVTQMGQEVILRCVPISNHLYFYWYRQILGQKVEFLVSFYNNEISEKSEIFDDQFSVERPDGSNFTLKIRSTKLEDSAMYFCASSDPRAGGPNQETQYFGPGTRLLVL.

Only a few counts were recorded for this clone. V and J are TRBV19 and TRBJ2-1, with D possibly TRBD1 on 5 matching bases. The germline V and J ends were trimmed by 6 bases and 7 bases, with 10 bases remaining between them. The CDR3 contains 12 residues. Germline V lookup: CDR1 LNHDA, CDR2 SQIVND (reference sequence). The CDR3 region is CASSPPGNEQFF. CDR3 nucleotide sequence: TGTGCCAGTAGCCCCCCAGGGAATGAGCAGTTCTTC.

This clone showed up just a few times. The junction and the germline gene differ at one end; a read error may be behind it. This chain links TRBV7-3 with TRBJ2-7; 7 bases match TRBD2. The CDR3 sequence is 13 residues long. Germline V gene sequence: CDR1 SGHTA, CDR2 FQGTGA. This CDR3 reads CASSFVRDYQQYF. The CDR3 nucleotides read TGTGCCAGCAGCTTTGTACGGGACTACCAGCAGTACTTC.

This clone is medium-sized. The chain carries TRBV4-1 and TRBJ2-5, with no clear D. Germline V CDR1 and CDR2: MGHRA, YSYEKL. The CDR3 has 14 amino acids. The ends were cut back, 0 bases at V and 5 bases at J, with 10 bases in the middle. The CDR3 is CASSQDGQWETQYF. The DNA for the CDR3 is TGCGCCAGCAGCCAAGATGGGCAGTGGGAGACCCAGTACTTC.

The gene calls are TRBV13 and TRBJ2-2; 7 bases map to TRBD2. This CDR3 contains 13 residues. Germline V gene sequence: CDR1 PRHDT, CDR2 FYEKMQ (reference sequence). Unmatched junction bases numbered 3, after V lost 5 bases and J lost 6 bases. CDR3 residues: CASSMGGSGELFF. CDR3 DNA sequence: TGTGCCAGCAGCATGGGGGGGTCCGGGGAGCTGTTTTTT.

The V call is TRBV27, the J call TRBJ2-5, with 10 nucleotides matching TRBD2. J gave up 4 bases and V 5 bases, and 16 bases lay outside the gene matches. The CDR3 runs 18 residues. Germline loops: CDR1 MNHEY, CDR2 SMNVEV (reference sequence). In DNA, the CDR3 is TGTGCCAGCAGTCCGACGCCGCTAGCGGGAGAGGCTCGAGAGACCCAGTACTTC. Amino acids: CASSPTPLAGEARETQYF.

The chain couples TRBV25-1 to TRBJ2-3; 9 nucleotides agree with TRBD2. This CDR3 spans 15 amino acids. Germline trimming cut 6 bases from V and 3 bases from J; bases unmatched to any gene: 7. Germline CDR1 MGHDK, CDR2 SYGVNS. The CDR3 DNA reads as TGTGCCAGCAGCAGTAGCGGGAGTGGGACAGATACGCAGTATTTT. Translation gives CASSSSGSGTDTQYF.

The chain joins TRBV7-9 to TRBJ2-3, with 9 nucleotides matching TRBD1. The CDR3 covers 16 residues. V dropped 2 bases and J dropped 3; count of bases not matched to a gene: 6. The germline gives CDR1 SEHNR, CDR2 FQNEAQ (reference sequence). CDR3 bases: TGTGCCAGCAGCTTACACAGGGGGCTCAGTACAGATACGCAGTATTTT. Amino acids: CASSLHRGLSTDTQYF.

This chain connects TRBV9 to TRBJ2-3, with 11 nucleotides matching TRBD2. Germline CDR1 is SGDLS and CDR2 is YYNGEE. Trimming at V came to 4 bases and at J to 3 bases, leaving 4 bases not matched to a gene. The CDR3 extends over 15 amino acids. CDR3 bases: TGTGCCAGCAGCCAACTAGCGGGAGCAACAGATACGCAGTATTTT. Its protein is CASSQLAGATDTQYF. Together with reference TRBV9 and TRBJ2-3, the CDR3 gives the full variable domain: DSGVTQTPKHLITATGQRVTLRCSPRSGDLSVYWYQQSLDQGLQFLIQYYNGEERAKGNILERFSAQQFPDLHSELNLSSLELGDSALYFCASSQLAGATDTQYFGPGTRLTVL.

The chain is built from TRBV2 and TRBJ2-7; 10 nucleotides align to TRBD2. Germline loops: CDR1 SNHLY, CDR2 FYNNEI. V lost 10 bases to trimming and J lost 3 bases; unmatched junction nucleotides: 12. The CDR3 loop spans 15 amino acids. CDR3 amino acids: CAINPVAGGRYEQYF. In DNA form, the CDR3 reads TGTGCCATAAATCCTGTAGCGGGAGGACGCTACGAGCAGTACTTC.

This clone was seen a handful of times. The chain links TRBV7-2 to TRBJ2-1; possible D gene TRBD2, 6 bases. The germline V and J ends were trimmed by 0 bases and 4 bases, with 10 bases remaining between them. The V gene's germline CDR1 is SGHTA and CDR2 FQGNSA. The CDR3 consists of 15 residues. CDR3 residues: CASSLALAAYNEQFF. The CDR3 DNA sequence: TGTGCCAGCAGCTTAGCATTAGCGGCGTACAATGAGCAGTTCTTC.

V and J are TRBV25-1 and TRBJ2-5; TRBD1 matches 7 bases. The CDR3 loop spans 16 amino acids. Trimming at V came to 1 base and at J to 5 bases, leaving 10 bases not matched to a gene. The germline gives CDR1 MGHDK, CDR2 SYGVNS. The CDR3 region is CASSESGRGMEETQYF. In DNA, the CDR3 is TGTGCCAGCAGTGAATCGGGCAGGGGGATGGAGGAGACCCAGTACTTC.

The sample holds a few counts of this clone. The rearrangement links TRBV27 to TRBJ1-2, with 9 positions matching TRBD1. The CDR3 contains 16 residues. Unmatched junction bases numbered 15, after V lost 5 bases and J lost 8 bases. Germline-derived CDR1 and CDR2 are MNHEY and SMNVEV (reference sequence). This CDR3 reads CASSPRGTGKLYGYTF. The DNA of the CDR3 is TGTGCCAGCAGTCCACGAGGGACAGGGAAGCTATACGGCTACACCTTC.

V usage is TRBV11-2 and J usage is TRBJ2-3, with D perhaps TRBD1 (5 bases). The CDR3 contains 15 residues. Between the trimmed V and J ends, which lost 2 bases and 7 bases, there was a span of 16 bases. Germline V lookup: CDR1 SGHAT, CDR2 FQNNGV. CDR3 region: CASSLSKGFMYTQYF. The CDR3 DNA reads TGTGCCAGCAGCTTATCCAAGGGGTTCATGTATACGCAGTATTTT.

This clone is a singleton in its sample. The gene calls are TRBV27 and TRBJ2-7, with 7 positions matching TRBD2. This CDR3 is built from 15 residues. V lost 6 bases, J lost 1 base, and 9 bases stayed unmatched. Germline V gene sequence: CDR1 MNHEY, CDR2 SMNVEV (reference sequence). As DNA, the CDR3 is TGTGCCAGCAGCGGCATAGCGGGCCCATCCTACGAGCAGTACTTC. Translating it yields CASSGIAGPSYEQYF.

This chain joins TRBV10-3 and TRBJ2-3; the match to TRBD2 covers 12 bases. The V gene's germline CDR1 is ENHRY and CDR2 SYGVKD. The CDR3 loop spans 16 amino acids. V lost 2 bases to trimming and J lost 8 bases; unmatched junction nucleotides: 8. CDR3 in DNA: TGTGCCATCAGTGAGCCGGGACTAGCGGGCCTCGGTACGCAGTATTTT. Its translation is CAISEPGLAGLGTQYF.

The V and J genes are TRBV28 and TRBJ1-2, with 8 bases identical to TRBD1. With V trimmed by 5 bases and J by 3 bases, 20 bases remained unmatched. The germline V gene encodes CDR1 MDHEN and CDR2 SYDVKM. This CDR3 has 19 amino acids. The DNA of the CDR3 is TGTGCCAGCAGTCTTGCTTTTATGGGACAGGAGGAAGGGGACTATGGCTACACCTTC. It codes for CASSLAFMGQEEGDYGYTF.

In this sample, this clone turned up a few times. The chain employs TRBV29-1 and TRBJ1-3; D possibly corresponds to TRBD1 (5 bases). The length of the CDR3 is 14 residues. V dropped 4 bases and J dropped 1 base, with 11 bases sitting between them. CDR1 and CDR2 (germline): SQVTM, ANQGSEA. The CDR3 DNA reads TGCAGCGTTGCTGGGGCCACATCTGGAAACACCATATATTTT. Translation gives CSVAGATSGNTIYF.

This clone was seen only a few times. The chain couples TRBV7-2 to TRBJ2-5; D is ambiguous. In germline, CDR1 is SGHTA, CDR2 FQGNSA. V was clipped by 2 bases and J by 2 bases, with 6 bases between them. The length of the CDR3 is 13 residues. The CDR3 DNA sequence: TGTGCCAGCAGCTTACGGTCACAAGAGACCCAGTACTTC. Protein sequence: CASSLRSQETQYF.

This clone was observed a handful of times. The V call is TRBV6-5, the J call TRBJ2-7; D is possibly TRBD1 (6 bases). Trimming took 6 bases from V and 5 from J, leaving 17 bases between them. From germline, CDR1 is MNHEY and CDR2 SVGAGI. The CDR3 sequence is 14 residues long. The CDR3 here is CASRRDIPPHEQYF. CDR3 sequence (DNA): TGTGCCAGCAGGAGGGACATTCCTCCCCACGAGCAGTACTTC.

This clone was detected only a few times. The gene calls are TRBV9 and TRBJ2-7; tentatively, D is TRBD2 (6 bases). V lost 4 bases to trimming and J lost 4 bases, with 15 bases between them. The germline V gene has CDR1 SGDLS and CDR2 YYNGEE. CDR3 length equals 14 residues. The CDR3 DNA is TGTGCCAGCAGCCCCCACCGGGAGTTGTACGAGCAGTACTTC. Protein product: CASSPHRELYEQYF.

This chain links TRBV27 with TRBJ1-5; 7 positions match TRBD1. CDR1 is MNHEY and CDR2 is SMNVEV in the germline V gene (reference sequence). The ends lost 5 bases at V and 0 bases at J; junction bases unmatched: 7. CDR3 length: 16 amino acids. The DNA for the CDR3 is TGTGCCAGCAGTCTAGGGGGCGCGGGTAGCAATCAGCCCCAGCATTTT. Its protein product is CASSLGGAGSNQPQHF.

V usage is TRBV28 and J usage is TRBJ2-1; 8 bases map to TRBD2. The CDR3 covers 16 residues. Germline CDR1 is MDHEN and CDR2 is SYDVKM. V lost 5 bases to trimming and J lost 5 bases; unmatched junction nucleotides: 11. CDR3 region: CASSHAGTRGNNEQFF. The DNA for the CDR3 is TGTGCCAGCAGTCATGCCGGGACTAGGGGGAACAATGAGCAGTTCTTC.

This chain connects TRBV7-9 to TRBJ2-1, with TRBD2 identical over 9 bases. Unmatched junction bases numbered 6, after V lost 1 base and J lost 8 bases. CDR3 length equals 15 residues. Germline-derived CDR1 and CDR2 are SEHNR and FQNEAQ (reference sequence). CDR3 amino acids: CASSLGGTSIYEQFF. In DNA, the CDR3 is TGTGCCAGCAGCTTAGGGGGGACTAGCATCTATGAGCAGTTCTTC.

The V and J genes are TRBV7-9 and TRBJ1-4; a possible D gene is TRBD1 (5 bases). Germline V lookup: CDR1 SEHNR, CDR2 FQNEAQ (reference sequence). Trimming stripped 1 base from V and 0 bases from J, with 15 bases between. This CDR3 has 18 residues. The CDR3 sequence is CASSLERTGRSTNEKLFF. CDR3 sequence (DNA): TGTGCCAGCAGCTTAGAGCGTACAGGCCGTTCAACTAATGAAAAACTGTTTTTT.

This chain connects TRBV6-5 to TRBJ2-1, with 7 bases identical to TRBD1. The germline gives CDR1 MNHEY, CDR2 SVGAGI. The V gene end was trimmed by 7 bases and the J gene end by 6 bases; junction bases not matched to a gene: 12. The CDR3 consists of 15 residues. CDR3 region: CASTSGGNQFNEQFF. DNA of the CDR3: TGTGCCAGCACTTCAGGGGGAAACCAATTCAATGAGCAGTTCTTC.

J is TRBJ2-5 and V is TRBV5-1; 9 bases map to TRBD1. Per the germline V gene, CDR1 is SGHRS and CDR2 is YFSETQ. V lost 0 bases to trimming and J lost 7 bases; unmatched junction nucleotides: 7. CDR3 length: 15 amino acids. CDR3 amino acids: CASSLEGQGLRTQYF. The CDR3 bases are TGCGCCAGCAGCTTGGAGGGACAGGGCTTAAGGACCCAGTACTTC.